This record concerns one TCR beta chain sequence. The data originate from a study of blood T cell repertoires in COVID-19. Sequenced by immunoSEQ multiplex PCR; TCRdb stores in-frame clones only, minus some. The data show about 130,000 clones, roughly 86% seen once. The CDR3 is 16 amino acids. With 1 base clipped from V and 5 bases from J, the junction kept 13 bases outside the gene matches. Looked up from germline, CDR1 is GTSNPN and CDR2 is SVGIG (reference sequence). The J gene is TRBJ2-5, the V gene TRBV30; 7 bases align to TRBD1. This clonotype originated in a human donor in a cohort sampled during active COVID-19. The material sequenced was peripheral blood. The CDR3, as DNA: TGTGCCTGGAGTGCTGAGGGGGCGCCACCCCGGGAGACCCAGTACTTC. It yields the protein CAWSAEGAPPRETQYF.